Below are 2 T cell receptor beta chains sequenced from a single sample in a study of cytomegalovirus exposure and HLA in healthy donors. With 60 Vbeta and 13 Jbeta primers, the PCR was carried out. The method was immunoSEQ multiplex PCR; TCRdb's version includes in-frame clones alone and lacks a portion of them. The profile covers a few hundred thousand clones, with around 80% appearing a single time and about 0.3% taken by the ten largest. Source material: PBMCs. The receptor set was obtained from a girl aged 2 to 10 in good health and CMV-seronegative.

A few counts support this clone. The V call is TRBV19, the J call TRBJ2-7; TRBD1 aligns across 9 bases. The V segment lost 2 bases and the J segment 4 bases; nucleotides outside the gene matches: 15. This CDR3 comprises 18 residues. Germline V gene lookup returns CDR1 LNHDA and CDR2 SQIVND (reference sequence). The CDR3 is CASSIRVFFGTGNYEQYF. For the CDR3, the DNA is TGTGCCAGTAGTATAAGAGTTTTTTTCGGGACAGGGAATTACGAGCAGTACTTC.

The V and J genes are TRBV9 and TRBJ2-1, with TRBD2 matching 10 bases. This CDR3 spans 17 amino acids. CDR1 and CDR2 (germline): SGDLS, YYNGEE. V was pared by 4 bases and J by 8 bases, with 15 bases of the junction left unmatched. The CDR3 DNA reads TGTGCCAGCAGCCCAGACGAGGAGACTAGCGGGTTATATGAGCAGTTCTTC. Translating gives CASSPDEETSGLYEQFF.